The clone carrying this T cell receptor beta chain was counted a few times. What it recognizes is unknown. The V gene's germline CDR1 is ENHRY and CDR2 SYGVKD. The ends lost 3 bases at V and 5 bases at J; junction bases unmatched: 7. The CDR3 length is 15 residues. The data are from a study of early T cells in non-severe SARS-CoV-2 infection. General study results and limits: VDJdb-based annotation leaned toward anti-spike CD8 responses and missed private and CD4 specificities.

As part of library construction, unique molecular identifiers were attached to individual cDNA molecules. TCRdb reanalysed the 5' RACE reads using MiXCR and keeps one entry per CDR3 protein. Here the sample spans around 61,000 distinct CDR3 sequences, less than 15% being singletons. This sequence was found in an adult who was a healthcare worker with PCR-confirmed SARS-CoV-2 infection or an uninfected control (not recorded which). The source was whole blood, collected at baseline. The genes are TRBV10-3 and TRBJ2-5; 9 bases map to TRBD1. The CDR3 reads CAISDPGTGRETQYF. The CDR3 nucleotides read TGTGCCATCAGTGACCCGGGGACAGGGCGGGAGACCCAGTACTTC.